The clone carrying this T cell receptor (beta chain) occurred a few times. The antigen is unknown. Trimming stripped 1 base from V and 0 bases from J, with 12 bases between. Germline lookup yields CDR1 SGHAT and CDR2 FQNNGV. The CDR3 is 16 residues long. The protocol was immunoSEQ multiplex PCR, while the TCRdb copy is restricted to in-frame clones and leaves out a portion. Altogether around 80,000 clones are present, 70% to 85% being singletons, with the ten largest covering approximately 0.44%. This entry is derived from a study of OX40 agonist ivuxolimab in advanced cancers. Study details: Of mixed ages from about 20 to 85 and averaging approximately 60 years, the group was roughly 83% male. Study findings and constraints: On average, a greater number of expanded clones characterised CD8+ T cells relative to CD4+.

The chain is built from TRBV11-2 and TRBJ1-1; D is unresolved. The clonotype comes from an adult with an advanced solid tumor such as melanoma, head and neck, liver or kidney cancer. The source was CD4+ or CD8+ T cells sorted from blood, collected in a trial of the OX40 agonist ivuxolimab. CDR3 sequence (DNA): TGTGCCAGCAGCTTAGGGGCCTCGATCATGAACACTGAAGCTTTCTTT. This encodes CASSLGASIMNTEAFF.